Below, 12 T cell receptor beta chains from the same sample are listed, as sequenced in a study of T cells after yellow fever vaccination. TCRdb re-called the 5' RACE reads through MiXCR, storing one row per CDR3 protein. The sample holds about 350,000 distinct CDR3 sequences; around an eighth are singletons and the top ten take about 3%. The sequences come from CD4+ T cells sorted from PBMCs, collected 15 days after the yellow fever booster vaccination. These receptors came from a man between 18 and 29 years old who received the YFV17D yellow fever vaccine.

The rearrangement uses TRBV20-1 and TRBJ1-1; no definite D call. The CDR3 is made up of 13 amino acids. Germline-derived CDR1 and CDR2 are DFQATT and SNEGSKA (reference sequence). V was clipped by 0 bases and J by 3 bases, with 8 bases between them. The CDR3 DNA reads as TGCAGTGCTAGAGAGGGGTTCGACACTGAAGCTTTCTTT. Translating it yields CSAREGFDTEAFF.

This clonotype was found a few times. The chain employs TRBV7-2 and TRBJ1-2; 7 bases are a match to TRBD1. Germline loops: CDR1 SGHTA, CDR2 FQGNSA. V shed 4 bases and J 1 base; nucleotides not matched to a gene: 12. This CDR3 has 17 residues. Here the CDR3 reads CASSSRGQLILNYGYTF. The CDR3 nucleotides read TGTGCCAGCAGCTCTCGGGGACAGCTTATCCTTAACTATGGCTACACCTTC. The full variable domain, completed using reference TRBV7-2 and TRBJ1-2, is GAGVSQSPSNKVTEKGKDVELRCDPISGHTALYWYRQSLGQGLEFLIYFQGNSAPDKSGLPSDRFSAERTGGSVSTLTIQRTQQEDSAVYLCASSSRGQLILNYGYTFGSGTRLTVV.

This clonotype has a count of ten or more. The chain uses TRBV27 and TRBJ1-6, with D unclear. V dropped 5 bases and J dropped 0 bases, with 14 bases sitting between them. The CDR3 length is 17 residues. From germline, CDR1 is MNHEY and CDR2 SMNVEV (reference sequence). DNA of the CDR3: TGTGCCAGCAGTCCAGTAAGCCCAAGCTCCTATAATTCACCCCTCCACTTT. Translating it yields CASSPVSPSSYNSPLHF.

This clonotype has only a few counts. The chain links TRBV5-6 to TRBJ1-1; unclear D gene. V was trimmed by 0 bases and J by 4 bases, leaving 13 bases between them. The CDR3 has 15 residues. Looked up from germline, CDR1 is SGHDT and CDR2 is YYEEEE. CDR3 nucleotide sequence: TGTGCCAGCAGCTTGGCCGTCGGGCGGGGCACTGAAGCTTTCTTT. It encodes CASSLAVGRGTEAFF.

The table lists this clonotype with many counts. The rearrangement links TRBV20-1 to TRBJ2-3; perhaps TRBD1 as D (6 bases). The CDR3 is 14 residues long. V was clipped by 4 bases and J by 0 bases, with 11 bases between them. Germline V lookup: CDR1 DFQATT, CDR2 SNEGSKA (reference sequence). This CDR3 is CSAKRQVSTDTQYF. CDR3 coding DNA: TGCAGTGCTAAGAGACAGGTTAGCACAGATACGCAGTATTTT.

This rearrangement joins TRBV18 to TRBJ1-5; possible D gene TRBD1, 6 bases. V shed 2 bases and J shed 6 bases, with 11 bases lying between them. Germline V gene data show CDR1 as KGHSH and CDR2 as LQKENI. The CDR3 contains 14 residues. The CDR3 nucleotides read TGTGCCAGCTCACCAGGGGGCGCGGGTCAGCCCCAGCATTTT. Amino acids: CASSPGGAGQPQHF.

This clonotype was seen a handful of times. This chain links TRBV5-1 with TRBJ1-4; 7 nucleotides align to TRBD1. This CDR3 contains 15 residues. V lost 2 bases and J lost 6; bases outside the gene matches: 7. Germline V gene lookup returns CDR1 SGHRS and CDR2 YFSETQ. CDR3 nucleotide sequence: TGCGCCAGCAGCTTTTCGGGACAGCCAGATGAAAAACTGTTTTTT. As protein: CASSFSGQPDEKLFF.

This clonotype has just a few counts. The chain uses TRBV29-1 and TRBJ1-5, with TRBD1 as a possible D gene (5 bases). Trimming took 4 bases from V and 3 from J, leaving 7 bases between them. CDR1 SQVTM and CDR2 ANQGSEA come from the germline V gene. The CDR3 runs 12 residues. This chain's CDR3 is CSVGTNNQPQHF. CDR3 nucleotide sequence: TGCAGCGTTGGGACAAACAATCAGCCCCAGCATTTT.

The V call is TRBV7-2, the J call TRBJ1-5; no clear D gene. Germline V lookup: CDR1 SGHTA, CDR2 FQGNSA. Between the trimmed V and J ends, which lost 2 bases and 2 bases, there was a span of 10 bases. This CDR3 comprises 15 residues. CDR3 DNA sequence: TGTGCCAGCAGCTTAAGTGGCTCGGGCAATCAGCCCCAGCATTTT. Translated, it gives CASSLSGSGNQPQHF.

This clonotype showed up many times. The chain combines TRBV11-2 with TRBJ1-1; no clear D. The germline gives CDR1 SGHAT, CDR2 FQNNGV. The V end was cut by 0 bases, the J end by 3 bases, with 5 bases between. The length of the CDR3 is 13 residues. CDR3 bases: TGTGCCAGCAGCTTAGACGGCTACACTGAAGCTTTCTTT. Translated: CASSLDGYTEAFF.

This clonotype was counted only a few times. The chain has TRBV18 and TRBJ1-5; 7 bases match TRBD1. The CDR3 covers 14 residues. J gave up 5 bases and V 4 bases, and 5 bases lay outside the gene matches. The germline gives CDR1 KGHSH, CDR2 LQKENI. The CDR3 nucleotides are TGTGCCAGCTCACGGGCCGGGACAGATCAGCCCCAGCATTTT. This gives the protein CASSRAGTDQPQHF.

This clonotype occurred a few times. The J gene is TRBJ2-1, the V gene TRBV7-2; TRBD2 aligns across 13 bases. The CDR3 extends over 18 amino acids. Germline CDR1 and CDR2: SGHTA and FQGNSA. Unmatched junction bases numbered 13, after V lost 4 bases and J lost 7 bases. In DNA form, the CDR3 reads TGTGCCAGCAGCTCCCAGCGGACTAGCGGGGGTACATGGAATGAGCAGTTCTTC. It encodes CASSSQRTSGGTWNEQFF.